This TCR beta chain was captured by sequencing in a study of blood T cell repertoires in COVID-19. This clone is a singleton in its sample. Sequencing was performed with immunoSEQ multiplex PCR; in TCRdb, only in-frame clones are kept and a portion is missing. The sample holds about 140,000 clones, about 87% seen once. Trimming removed 5 bases at V and 1 base at J, with 5 bases between. Germline CDR1 reads LNHDA; CDR2 reads SQIVND (reference sequence). The CDR3 extends over 13 amino acids. The genes are TRBV19 and TRBJ2-2; D gene unclear. The source is a human donor in a cohort sampled during active COVID-19. Sequenced input: peripheral blood. The CDR3 bases are TGTGCCAGTAGTCACTTGAACACCGGGGAGCTGTTTTTT. Protein product: CASSHLNTGELFF. Full variable domain (rest looked up from reference TRBV19 and TRBJ2-2): DGGITQSPKYLFRKEGQNVTLSCEQNLNHDAMYWYRQDPGQGLRLIYYSQIVNDFQKGDIAEGYSVSREKKESFPLTVTSAQKNPTAFYLCASSHLNTGELFFGEGSRLTVL.